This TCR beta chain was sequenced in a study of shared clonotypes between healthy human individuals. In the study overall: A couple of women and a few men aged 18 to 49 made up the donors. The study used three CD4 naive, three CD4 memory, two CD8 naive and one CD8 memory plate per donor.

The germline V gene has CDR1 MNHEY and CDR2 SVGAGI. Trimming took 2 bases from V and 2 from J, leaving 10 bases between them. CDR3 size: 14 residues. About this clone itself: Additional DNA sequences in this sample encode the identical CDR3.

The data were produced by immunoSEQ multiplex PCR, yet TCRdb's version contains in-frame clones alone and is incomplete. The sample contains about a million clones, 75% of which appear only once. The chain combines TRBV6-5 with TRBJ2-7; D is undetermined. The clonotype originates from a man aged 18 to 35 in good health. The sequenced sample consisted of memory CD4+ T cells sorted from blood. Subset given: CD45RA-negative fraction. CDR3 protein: CASSYGGRTYEQYF. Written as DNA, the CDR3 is TGTGCCAGCAGTTACGGTGGCAGAACCTACGAGCAGTACTTC.